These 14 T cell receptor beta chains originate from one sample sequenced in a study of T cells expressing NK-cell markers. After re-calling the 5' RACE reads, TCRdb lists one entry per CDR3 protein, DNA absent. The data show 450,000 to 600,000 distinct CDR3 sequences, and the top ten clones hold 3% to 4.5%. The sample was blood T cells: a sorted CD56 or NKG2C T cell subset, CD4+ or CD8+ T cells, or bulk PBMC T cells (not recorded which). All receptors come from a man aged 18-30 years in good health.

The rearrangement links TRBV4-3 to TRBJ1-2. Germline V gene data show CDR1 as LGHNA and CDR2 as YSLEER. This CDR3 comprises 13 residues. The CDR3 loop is CASSQGGDYGYTF.

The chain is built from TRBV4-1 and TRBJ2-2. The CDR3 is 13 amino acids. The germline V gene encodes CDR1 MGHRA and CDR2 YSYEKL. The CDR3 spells CASSQENTGELFF.

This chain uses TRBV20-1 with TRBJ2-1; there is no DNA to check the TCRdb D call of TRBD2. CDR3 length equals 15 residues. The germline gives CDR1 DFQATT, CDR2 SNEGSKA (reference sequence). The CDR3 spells CSARVLAGVTNEQFF.

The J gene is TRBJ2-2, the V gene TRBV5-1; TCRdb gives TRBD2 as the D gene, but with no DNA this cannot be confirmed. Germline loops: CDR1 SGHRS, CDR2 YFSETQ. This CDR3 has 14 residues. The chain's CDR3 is CASRGSGPAGELFF.

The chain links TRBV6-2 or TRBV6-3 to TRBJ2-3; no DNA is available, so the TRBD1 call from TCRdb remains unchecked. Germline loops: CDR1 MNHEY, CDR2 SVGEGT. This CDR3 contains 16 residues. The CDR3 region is CASSYDRDRETDTQYF.

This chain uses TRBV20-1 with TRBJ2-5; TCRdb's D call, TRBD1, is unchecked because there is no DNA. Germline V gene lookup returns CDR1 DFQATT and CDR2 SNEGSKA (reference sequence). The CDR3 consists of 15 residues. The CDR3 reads CSAPRGTDIQETQYF.

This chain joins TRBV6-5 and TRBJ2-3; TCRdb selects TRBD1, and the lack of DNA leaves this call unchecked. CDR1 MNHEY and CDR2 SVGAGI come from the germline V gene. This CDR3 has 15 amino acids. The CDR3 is CASSYGPPPTDTQYF.

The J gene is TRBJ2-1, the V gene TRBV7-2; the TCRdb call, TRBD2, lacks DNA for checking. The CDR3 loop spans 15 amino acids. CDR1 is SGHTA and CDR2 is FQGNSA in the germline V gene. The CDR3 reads CASTKGRDLYNEQFF.

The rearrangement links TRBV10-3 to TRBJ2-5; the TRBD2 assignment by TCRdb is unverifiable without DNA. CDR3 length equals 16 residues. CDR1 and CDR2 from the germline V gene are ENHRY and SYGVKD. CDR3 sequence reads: CAILWPGLAPRETQYF.

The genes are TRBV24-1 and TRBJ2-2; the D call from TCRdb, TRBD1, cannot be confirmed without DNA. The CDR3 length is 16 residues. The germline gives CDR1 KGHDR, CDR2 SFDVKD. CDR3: CATSDMDREGTGELFF.

The CDR3 protein is CATSTGTEETQYF. The rearrangement joins TRBV15 to TRBJ2-5; TCRdb outputs TRBD1, but without DNA this stays unchecked. From germline, CDR1 is LNHNV and CDR2 YYDKDF (reference sequence). The CDR3 runs to 13 residues.

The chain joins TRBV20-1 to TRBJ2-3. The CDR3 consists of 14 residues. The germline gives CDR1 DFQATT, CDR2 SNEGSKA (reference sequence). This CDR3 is CSARGLHLGDTQYF.

Here the CDR3 reads CASSHTDRGDGYTF. The rearrangement uses TRBV12-3 or TRBV12-4 and TRBJ1-2; the TCRdb D gene call, TRBD1, has no DNA to confirm it. This CDR3 region has 14 residues.

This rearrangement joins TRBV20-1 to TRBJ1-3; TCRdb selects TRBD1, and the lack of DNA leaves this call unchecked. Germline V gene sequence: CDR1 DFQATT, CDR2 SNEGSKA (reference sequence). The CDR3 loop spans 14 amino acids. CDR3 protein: CSAKPGGNGNTIYF.